This T cell receptor beta chain was sequenced for a study of cytomegalovirus exposure and HLA in healthy donors. Unrecorded immune exposure was likely among donors, who were nominally healthy when sampled. There are 15 residues in the CDR3. V dropped 6 bases and J dropped 7; count of bases not matched to a gene: 10. Looked up from germline, CDR1 is MNHEY and CDR2 is SMNVEV (reference sequence). The PCR made use of 60 Vbeta and 13 Jbeta primers. Profiling relied on immunoSEQ multiplex PCR, and the TCRdb table lists in-frame clones only, not all of them. The data hold some 200,000 clones, with 65% to 85% observed a single time.

The chain recombines TRBV27 with TRBJ2-2; 8 bases fit TRBD2. This TCR was recovered from a female donor in good health and CMV-seronegative. Input material: PBMCs. As DNA, the CDR3 is TGTGCCAGCAGATCCTCGGGAGGGCCGGGCGGGGAGCTGTTTTTT. Its protein product is CASRSSGGPGGELFF.